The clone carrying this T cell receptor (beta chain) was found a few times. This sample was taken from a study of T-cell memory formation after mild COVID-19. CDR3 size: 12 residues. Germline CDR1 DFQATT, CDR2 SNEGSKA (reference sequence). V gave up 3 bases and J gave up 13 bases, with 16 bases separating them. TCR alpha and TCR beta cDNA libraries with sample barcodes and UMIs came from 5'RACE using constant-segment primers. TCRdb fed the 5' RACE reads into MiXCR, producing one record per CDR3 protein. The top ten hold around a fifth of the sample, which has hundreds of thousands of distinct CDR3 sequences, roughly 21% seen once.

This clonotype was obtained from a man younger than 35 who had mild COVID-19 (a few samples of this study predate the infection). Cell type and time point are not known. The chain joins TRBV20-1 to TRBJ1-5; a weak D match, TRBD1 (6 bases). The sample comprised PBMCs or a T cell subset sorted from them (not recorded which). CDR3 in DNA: TGCAGTGCTAGTGAGGGGGACGTCTTGCAGCATTTT. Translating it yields CSASEGDVLQHF.